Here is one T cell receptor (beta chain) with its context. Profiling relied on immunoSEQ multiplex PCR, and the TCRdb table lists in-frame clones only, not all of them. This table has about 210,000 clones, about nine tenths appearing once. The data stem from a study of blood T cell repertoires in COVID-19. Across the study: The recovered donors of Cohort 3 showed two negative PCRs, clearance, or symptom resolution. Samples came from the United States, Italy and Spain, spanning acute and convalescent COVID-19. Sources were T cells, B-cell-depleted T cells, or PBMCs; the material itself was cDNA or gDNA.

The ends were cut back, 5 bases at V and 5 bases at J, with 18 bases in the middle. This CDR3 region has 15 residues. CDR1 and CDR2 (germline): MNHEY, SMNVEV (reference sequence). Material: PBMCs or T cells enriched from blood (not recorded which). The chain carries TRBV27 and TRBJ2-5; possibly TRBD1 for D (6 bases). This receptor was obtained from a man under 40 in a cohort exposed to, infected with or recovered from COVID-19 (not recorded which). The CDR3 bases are TGTGCCAGCAGTAACACAGGGCCCTTATGGGAGACCCAGTACTTC. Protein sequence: CASSNTGPLWETQYF.